These 21 T cell receptor beta chains originate from one sample sequenced in a study of cytomegalovirus exposure and HLA in healthy donors. Profiled with immunoSEQ multiplex PCR; TCRdb holds only in-frame clones, not every one. Of about 400,000 clones in the sample, 86% were seen once. Sequenced material: PBMCs. These receptors were obtained from a woman aged 18-29 years in good health and CMV-seronegative.

V usage is TRBV30 and J usage is TRBJ1-2; tentative D call: TRBD1 (6 bases). The ends were cut back, 4 bases at V and 7 bases at J, with 13 bases in the middle. The length of the CDR3 is 12 residues. Germline V CDR1 and CDR2: GTSNPN, SVGIG (reference sequence). CDR3 nucleotides: TGTGCCTGGACAGGGGAATTGGCTGGCTACACCTTC. It codes for CAWTGELAGYTF.

The chain is built from TRBV27 and TRBJ2-3; TRBD2 aligns across 9 bases. Germline V CDR1 and CDR2: MNHEY, SMNVEV (reference sequence). This CDR3 comprises 16 residues. V trimming: 2 bases; J trimming: 4 bases; junction bases outside the gene matches: 7. Written as DNA, the CDR3 is TGTGCCAGCAGTTTAATAGCGGGAGTTCGCGCAGATACGCAGTATTTT. Its translation is CASSLIAGVRADTQYF.

This chain links TRBV6-5 with TRBJ2-7, with 7 bases lining up with TRBD2. The CDR3 consists of 12 residues. CDR1 is MNHEY, CDR2 SVGAGI, per germline. V gave up 5 bases and J gave up 7 bases; unmatched junction bases: 5. The CDR3 reads CASSTGRREQYF. The DNA for the CDR3 is TGTGCCAGCAGTACCGGGAGGCGAGAGCAGTACTTC.

The rearrangement links TRBV6-5 to TRBJ1-6, with TRBD1 identical over 11 bases. V was pared by 10 bases and J by 14 bases, with 7 bases of the junction left unmatched. This CDR3 spans 12 amino acids. CDR1 is MNHEY and CDR2 is SVGAGI in the germline V gene. This chain's CDR3 is CATGTGGLSLHF. CDR3 DNA sequence: TGTGCCACCGGGACAGGGGGTTTGTCCCTCCACTTT.

This clone has a handful of counts. The J gene is TRBJ2-7, the V gene TRBV7-9; 9 bases fit TRBD2. The CDR3 extends over 16 amino acids. Germline V gives CDR1 SEHNR, CDR2 FQNEAQ (reference sequence). Germline trimming cut 1 base from V and 7 bases from J; bases unmatched to any gene: 11. CDR3 sequence (DNA): TGTGCCAGCAGCTTAGATCTGGCGGGAGGGCCTAAAGAGCAGTACTTC. This encodes CASSLDLAGGPKEQYF.

With respect to this clone: Other nucleotide sequences from this sample produce the same CDR3. The chain combines TRBV5-1 with TRBJ1-5, with D possibly being TRBD1 (5 bases). V was clipped by 0 bases and J by 1 base, with 8 bases between them. The germline CDR1 and CDR2 sequences are SGHRS and YFSETQ. This CDR3 is 15 amino acids long. The CDR3 is CASSLVPGSNQPQHF. The CDR3, as DNA: TGCGCCAGCAGCTTGGTTCCAGGGAGCAATCAGCCCCAGCATTTT. The variable domain in full, with the rest retrieved from reference TRBV5-1 and TRBJ1-5, is KAGVTQTPRYLIKTRGQQVTLSCSPISGHRSVSWYQQTPGQGLQFLFEYFSETQRNKGNFPGRFSGRQFSNSRSEMNVSTLELGDSALYLCASSLVPGSNQPQHFGDGTRLSIL.

The chain recombines TRBV28 with TRBJ2-2; D not resolved. CDR3 length: 14 amino acids. The ends were cut back, 2 bases at V and 1 base at J, with 5 bases in the middle. Per germline, CDR1 MDHEN and CDR2 SYDVKM. The CDR3 coding sequence is TGTGCCAGCAGTTTAGGGCAGAACACCGGGGAGCTGTTTTTT. Amino acid sequence: CASSLGQNTGELFF.

The chain uses TRBV6-5 and TRBJ2-5; 13 positions agree with TRBD2. V trimming: 4 bases; J trimming: 4 bases; junction bases outside the gene matches: 3. This CDR3 is built from 15 residues. CDR1 is MNHEY and CDR2 is SVGAGI in the germline V gene. The CDR3 nucleotides are TGTGCCAGCAGTTGGACTAGCGGGGGATCAGAGACCCAGTACTTC. It encodes CASSWTSGGSETQYF.

This sequence joins TRBV28 and TRBJ2-3; weak D call: TRBD1 (6 bases). Trimming cost V 7 bases and J 4 bases, with 18 bases left between them. This CDR3 has 15 residues. CDR1 is MDHEN and CDR2 is SYDVKM in the germline V gene. The CDR3: CASTPTGFIADTQYF. The CDR3 DNA is TGTGCCAGCACTCCAACAGGGTTTATAGCAGATACGCAGTATTTT.

This clone has only a few counts. V usage is TRBV7-9 and J usage is TRBJ1-2, with D possibly being TRBD1 (5 bases). The CDR3 is made up of 14 amino acids. Germline V CDR1 and CDR2: SEHNR, FQNEAQ (reference sequence). The germline V and J ends were trimmed by 5 bases and 3 bases, with 13 bases remaining between them. CDR3 bases: TGTGCCAGCAGCACGGGACTGGGAGACTATGGCTACACCTTC. As protein: CASSTGLGDYGYTF.

This chain joins TRBV5-4 and TRBJ2-1; 8 bases align to TRBD1. The CDR3 runs to 15 residues. The V gene end was trimmed by 2 bases and the J gene end by 5 bases; junction bases not matched to a gene: 6. CDR1 is SGHNT and CDR2 is YYREEE in the germline V gene (reference sequence). The chain's CDR3 is CASSFRDRRNNEQFF. The CDR3, as DNA: TGTGCCAGCAGCTTCCGGGACAGGAGGAACAATGAGCAGTTCTTC.

DNA of the CDR3: TGTGCCAGCAGCTTATCCGGTGTTCGGAACACCGGGGAGCTGTTTTTT. It is translated as CASSLSGVRNTGELFF. This rearrangement joins TRBV7-7 to TRBJ2-2; D is unresolved. The V end was cut by 2 bases, the J end by 1 base, with 11 bases between. Germline assignment: CDR1 SSHAT and CDR2 FNYEAQ (reference sequence). The length of the CDR3 is 16 residues. The full variable domain, rest sourced from reference TRBV7-7 and TRBJ2-2, is GAGVSQSPRYKVTKRGQDVTLRCDPISSHATLYWYQQALGQGPEFLTYFNYEAQPDKSGLPSDRFSAERPEGSISTLTIQRTEQRDSAMYRCASSLSGVRNTGELFFGEGSRLTVL.

The genes are TRBV2 and TRBJ2-5; 8 bases align to TRBD1. Trimming removed 7 bases from V and 5 bases from J; junction bases left unmatched: 6. The CDR3 has 13 amino acids. From germline, CDR1 is SNHLY and CDR2 FYNNEI. CDR3 nucleotide sequence: TGTGCCAGCAACCGGGACAGGAGGGAGACCCAGTACTTC. Residues: CASNRDRRETQYF.

The chain recombines TRBV4-1 with TRBJ2-1; 10 bases are shared with TRBD2. V was pared by 1 base and J by 5 bases, with 8 bases of the junction left unmatched. The CDR3 runs to 17 residues. The germline V gene has CDR1 MGHRA and CDR2 YSYEKL. The CDR3 is CASSQVGGTSAHNEQFF. CDR3 coding DNA: TGCGCCAGCAGCCAAGTGGGGGGGACTAGCGCCCACAATGAGCAGTTCTTC.

The chain employs TRBV5-1 and TRBJ1-1, with TRBD1 matching 9 bases. The V gene's germline CDR1 is SGHRS and CDR2 YFSETQ. This CDR3 region has 14 residues. V lost 8 bases and J lost 1; bases outside the gene matches: 6. Here the CDR3 reads CASKNRGRNTEAFF. The CDR3 nucleotides are TGCGCCAGTAAGAACAGGGGGCGGAACACTGAAGCTTTCTTT.

This clone has a single count. The chain uses TRBV6-5 and TRBJ2-1; 12 bases map to TRBD2. CDR1 and CDR2 from the germline V gene are MNHEY and SVGAGI. The V and J ends lost 3 bases and 7 bases, in that order; junction bases with no gene match: 7. The CDR3 length is 16 residues. The CDR3 protein is CASSYLAGGLQNEQFF. CDR3 coding DNA: TGTGCCAGCAGTTATCTAGCGGGAGGGCTTCAAAATGAGCAGTTCTTC.

The rearrangement uses TRBV29-1 and TRBJ2-7; 9 bases align to TRBD1. The CDR3 loop spans 11 amino acids. Germline assignment: CDR1 SQVTM and CDR2 ANQGSEA. The ends lost 5 bases at V and 11 bases at J; junction bases unmatched: 7. CDR3 protein: CSVFTGGNKYF. For the CDR3, the DNA is TGCAGCGTTTTTACAGGGGGCAATAAGTACTTC.

CDR3 sequence (DNA): TGCGCCGCCAAGGCGGGAGGATATAGCGGGGAGCTGTTTTTT. Its protein product is CAAKAGGYSGELFF. The J gene is TRBJ2-2, the V gene TRBV23-1, with TRBD2 identical over 8 bases. TRBV23-1 is an ORF; its function is uncertain. Losses at the gene ends were 11 bases for V and 7 bases for J; bases not matched to a gene: 12. The CDR3 runs 14 residues.

The count of this clone is one. The CDR3 sequence is CASSLGTTEGTQYF. CDR3 bases: TGCGCCAGCAGCTTAGGCACCACCGAGGGGACCCAGTACTTC. V and J are TRBV5-1 and TRBJ2-5, with D possibly matching TRBD2 (5 bases). The CDR3 covers 14 residues. Germline lookup yields CDR1 SGHRS and CDR2 YFSETQ. Trimming stripped 2 bases from V and 7 bases from J, with 15 bases between.

This sequence joins TRBV5-5 and TRBJ1-1, with D uncertain. Trimming cost V 4 bases and J 3 bases, with 7 bases left between them. From germline, CDR1 is SGHKS and CDR2 YYEKEE (reference sequence). The CDR3 has 12 residues. The CDR3 nucleotides read TGTGCCAGCAGCCTCCGGGACACTGAAGCTTTCTTT. Translating gives CASSLRDTEAFF.

The chain employs TRBV18 and TRBJ1-1, with a possible D match to TRBD1 (6 bases). V shed 3 bases and J shed 0 bases, with 11 bases lying between them. This CDR3 region has 15 residues. CDR1 is KGHSH and CDR2 is LQKENI in the germline V gene. CDR3 protein: CASSPRTVLNTEAFF. The DNA for the CDR3 is TGTGCCAGCTCACCCAGGACAGTGCTGAACACTGAAGCTTTCTTT.